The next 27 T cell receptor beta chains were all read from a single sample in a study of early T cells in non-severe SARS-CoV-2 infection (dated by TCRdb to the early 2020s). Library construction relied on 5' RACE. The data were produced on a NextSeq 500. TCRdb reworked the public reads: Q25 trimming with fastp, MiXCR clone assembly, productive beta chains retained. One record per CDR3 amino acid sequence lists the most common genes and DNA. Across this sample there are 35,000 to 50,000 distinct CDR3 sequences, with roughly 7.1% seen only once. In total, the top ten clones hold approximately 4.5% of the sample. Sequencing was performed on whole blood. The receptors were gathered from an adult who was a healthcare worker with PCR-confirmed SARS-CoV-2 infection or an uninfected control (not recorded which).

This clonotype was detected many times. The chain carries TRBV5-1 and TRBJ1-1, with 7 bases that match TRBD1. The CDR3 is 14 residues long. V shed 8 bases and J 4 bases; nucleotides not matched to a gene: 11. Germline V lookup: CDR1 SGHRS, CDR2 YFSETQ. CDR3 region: CASTADRVGTEAFF. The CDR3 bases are TGCGCCAGTACCGCCGACAGGGTGGGCACTGAAGCTTTCTTT. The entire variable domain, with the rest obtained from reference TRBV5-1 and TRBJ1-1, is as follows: KAGVTQTPRYLIKTRGQQVTLSCSPISGHRSVSWYQQTPGQGLQFLFEYFSETQRNKGNFPGRFSGRQFSNSRSEMNVSTLELGDSALYLCASTADRVGTEAFFGQGTRLTVV.

The CDR3 region has the DNA TGTGCCAGCAGCCCCGGACTAGCTCCAGATACGCAGTATTTT. Amino acid sequence: CASSPGLAPDTQYF. The rearrangement joins TRBV12-3 or TRBV12-4 to TRBJ2-3; TRBD2 agrees at 8 bases. J lost 4 bases, V lost 6 bases, and 6 bases had no gene match. CDR3 size: 14 residues.

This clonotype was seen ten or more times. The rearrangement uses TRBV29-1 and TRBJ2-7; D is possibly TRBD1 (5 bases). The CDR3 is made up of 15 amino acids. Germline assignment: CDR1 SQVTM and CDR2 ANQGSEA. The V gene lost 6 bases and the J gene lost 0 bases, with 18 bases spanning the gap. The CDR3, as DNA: TGCAGCGTCCATGACCCCAGGGTTACCTCCTACGAGCAGTACTTC. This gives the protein CSVHDPRVTSYEQYF.

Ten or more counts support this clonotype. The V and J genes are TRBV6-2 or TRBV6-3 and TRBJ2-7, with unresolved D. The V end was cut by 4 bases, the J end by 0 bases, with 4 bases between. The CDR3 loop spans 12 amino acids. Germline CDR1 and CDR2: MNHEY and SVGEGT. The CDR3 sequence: CASSSFSYEQYF. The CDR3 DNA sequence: TGTGCCAGCAGTTCGTTCTCCTACGAGCAGTACTTC.

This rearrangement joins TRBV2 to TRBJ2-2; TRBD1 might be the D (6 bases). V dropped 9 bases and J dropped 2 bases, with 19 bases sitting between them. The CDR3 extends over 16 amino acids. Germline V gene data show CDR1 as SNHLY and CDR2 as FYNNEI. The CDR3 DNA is TGTGCCAGTGAATCACTCCGGGACAAAAACACCGGGGAGCTGTTTTTT. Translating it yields CASESLRDKNTGELFF.

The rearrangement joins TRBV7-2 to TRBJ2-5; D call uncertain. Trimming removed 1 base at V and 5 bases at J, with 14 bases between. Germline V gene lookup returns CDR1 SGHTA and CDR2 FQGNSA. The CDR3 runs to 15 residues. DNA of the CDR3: TGTGCCAGCAGCTTAGGTGTCACCTTCAGGGAGACCCAGTACTTC. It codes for CASSLGVTFRETQYF.

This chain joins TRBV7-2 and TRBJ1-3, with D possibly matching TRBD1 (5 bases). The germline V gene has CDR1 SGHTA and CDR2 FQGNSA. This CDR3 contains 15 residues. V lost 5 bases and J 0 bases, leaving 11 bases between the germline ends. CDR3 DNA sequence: TGTGCCAGCAGCGCCGACAGCCTCTCTGGAAACACCATATATTTT. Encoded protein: CASSADSLSGNTIYF.

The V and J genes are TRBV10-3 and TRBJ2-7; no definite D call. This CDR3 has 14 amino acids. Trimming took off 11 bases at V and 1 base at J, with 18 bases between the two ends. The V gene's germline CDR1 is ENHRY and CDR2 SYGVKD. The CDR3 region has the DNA TGTGCCGTCGGGCGTAGGGCATCATCCTACGAGCAGTACTTC. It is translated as CAVGRRASSYEQYF.

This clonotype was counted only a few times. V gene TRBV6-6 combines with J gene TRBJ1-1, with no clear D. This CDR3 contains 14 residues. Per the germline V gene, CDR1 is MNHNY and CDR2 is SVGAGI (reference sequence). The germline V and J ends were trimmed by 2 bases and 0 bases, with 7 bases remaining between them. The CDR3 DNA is TGTGCCAGCAGTTACGGGCAGGTGAACACTGAAGCTTTCTTT. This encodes CASSYGQVNTEAFF.

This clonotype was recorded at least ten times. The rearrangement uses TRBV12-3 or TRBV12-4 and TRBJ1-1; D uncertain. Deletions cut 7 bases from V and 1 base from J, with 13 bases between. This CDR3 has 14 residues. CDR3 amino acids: CASTPRRRNTEAFF. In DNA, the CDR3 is TGTGCCAGCACCCCCCGGCGGCGGAACACTGAAGCTTTCTTT.

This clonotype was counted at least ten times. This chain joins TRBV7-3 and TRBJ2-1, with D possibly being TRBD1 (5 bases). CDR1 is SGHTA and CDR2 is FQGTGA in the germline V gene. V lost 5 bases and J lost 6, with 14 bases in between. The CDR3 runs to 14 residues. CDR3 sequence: CASSQGLRGNEQFF. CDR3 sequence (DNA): TGTGCCAGCAGCCAGGGCCTAAGGGGCAATGAGCAGTTCTTC.

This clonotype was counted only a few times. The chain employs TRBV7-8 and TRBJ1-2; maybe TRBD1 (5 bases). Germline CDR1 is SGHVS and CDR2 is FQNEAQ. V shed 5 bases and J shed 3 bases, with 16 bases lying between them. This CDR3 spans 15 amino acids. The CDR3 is CASSPAGEGDYGYTF. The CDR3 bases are TGTGCCAGCAGCCCAGCGGGGGAGGGCGACTATGGCTACACCTTC.

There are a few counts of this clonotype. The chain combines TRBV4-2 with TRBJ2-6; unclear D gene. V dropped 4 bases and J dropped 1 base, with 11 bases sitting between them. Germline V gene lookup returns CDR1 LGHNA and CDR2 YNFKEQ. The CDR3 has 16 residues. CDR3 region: CASSLEVPSGANVLTF. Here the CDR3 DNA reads TGTGCCAGCAGCCTAGAGGTACCTTCTGGGGCCAACGTCCTGACTTTC.

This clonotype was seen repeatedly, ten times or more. The CDR3 bases are TGTGCCAGCAGCTCCCACAGGGGCTCTGGGGCCAACGTCCTGACTTTC. It yields the protein CASSSHRGSGANVLTF. The genes are TRBV7-9 and TRBJ2-6, with TRBD1 identical over 7 bases. The junction had 3 bases not matched to a gene; V was cut back by 4 bases and J by 0 bases. The CDR3 sequence is 16 residues long. CDR1 is SEHNR, CDR2 FQNEAQ, per germline (reference sequence).

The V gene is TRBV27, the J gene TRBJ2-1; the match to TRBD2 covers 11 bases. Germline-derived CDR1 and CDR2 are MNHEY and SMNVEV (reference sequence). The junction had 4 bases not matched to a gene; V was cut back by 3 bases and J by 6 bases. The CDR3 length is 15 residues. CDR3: CASSFGTSGANEQFF. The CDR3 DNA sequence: TGTGCCAGCAGTTTTGGGACTAGCGGAGCCAATGAGCAGTTCTTC.

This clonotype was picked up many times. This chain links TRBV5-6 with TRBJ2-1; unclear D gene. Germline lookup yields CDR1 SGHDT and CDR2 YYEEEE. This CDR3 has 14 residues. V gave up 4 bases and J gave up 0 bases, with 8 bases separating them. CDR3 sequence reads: CASSLSSSYNEQFF. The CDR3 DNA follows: TGTGCCAGCAGCCTCTCTAGCTCCTACAATGAGCAGTTCTTC.

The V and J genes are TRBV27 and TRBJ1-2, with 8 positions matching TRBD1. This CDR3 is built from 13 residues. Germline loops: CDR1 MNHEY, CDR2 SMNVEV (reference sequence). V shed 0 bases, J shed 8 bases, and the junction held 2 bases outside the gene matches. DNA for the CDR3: TGTGCCAGCAGTTTATCGGCAGGGGGCGGCTACACCTTC. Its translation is CASSLSAGGGYTF.

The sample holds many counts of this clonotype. DNA of the CDR3: TGTGCCAGCAGCTTAGGACAAGAGACCCAGTACTTC. Protein: CASSLGQETQYF. The V gene is TRBV7-2, the J gene TRBJ2-5; D is uncertain. V dropped 1 base and J dropped 2 bases, with 2 bases sitting between them. There are 12 residues in the CDR3. Germline V CDR1 and CDR2: SGHTA, FQGNSA.

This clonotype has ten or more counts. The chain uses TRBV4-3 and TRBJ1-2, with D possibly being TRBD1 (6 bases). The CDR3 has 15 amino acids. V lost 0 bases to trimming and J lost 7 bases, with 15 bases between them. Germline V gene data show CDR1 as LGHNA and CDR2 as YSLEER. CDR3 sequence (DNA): TGCGCCAGCAGCCAAGATTTGGGGGGCTTGAGTGGCTACACCTTC. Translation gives CASSQDLGGLSGYTF.

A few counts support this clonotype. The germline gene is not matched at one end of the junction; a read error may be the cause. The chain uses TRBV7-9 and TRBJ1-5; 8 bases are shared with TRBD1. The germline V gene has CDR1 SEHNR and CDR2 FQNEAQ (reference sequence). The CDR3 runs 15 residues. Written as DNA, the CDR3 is TGCGCCAGCAGCAGTGGACAGGGTAGCAATCAGCCCCAGCATTTT. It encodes CASSSGQGSNQPQHF.

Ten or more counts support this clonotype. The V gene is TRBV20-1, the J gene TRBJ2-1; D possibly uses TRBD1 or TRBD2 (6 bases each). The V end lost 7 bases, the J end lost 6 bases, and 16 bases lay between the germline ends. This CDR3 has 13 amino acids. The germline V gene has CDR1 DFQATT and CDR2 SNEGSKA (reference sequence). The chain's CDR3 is CSVRGPPVNEQFF. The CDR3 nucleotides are TGCAGTGTTCGGGGGCCGCCGGTCAATGAGCAGTTCTTC.

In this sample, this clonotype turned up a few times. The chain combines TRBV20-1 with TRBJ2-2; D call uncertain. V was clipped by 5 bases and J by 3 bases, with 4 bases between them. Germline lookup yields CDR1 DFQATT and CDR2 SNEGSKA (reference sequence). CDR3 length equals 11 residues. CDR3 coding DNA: TGCAGTGCTTCCCACACCGGGGAGCTGTTTTTT. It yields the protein CSASHTGELFF.

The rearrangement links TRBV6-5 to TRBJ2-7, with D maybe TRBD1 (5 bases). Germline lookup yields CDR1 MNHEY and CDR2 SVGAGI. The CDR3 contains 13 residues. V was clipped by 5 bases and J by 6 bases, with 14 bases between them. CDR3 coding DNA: TGTGCCAGCAGTCCCGCCAGGGTGGCCGAGCAGTACTTC. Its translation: CASSPARVAEQYF.

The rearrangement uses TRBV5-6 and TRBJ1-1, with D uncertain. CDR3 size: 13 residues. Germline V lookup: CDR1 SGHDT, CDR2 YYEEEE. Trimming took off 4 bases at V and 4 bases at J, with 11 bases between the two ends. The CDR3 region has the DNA TGTGCCAGCAGCCCTTTTGTTAGCACTGAAGCTTTCTTT. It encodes CASSPFVSTEAFF.

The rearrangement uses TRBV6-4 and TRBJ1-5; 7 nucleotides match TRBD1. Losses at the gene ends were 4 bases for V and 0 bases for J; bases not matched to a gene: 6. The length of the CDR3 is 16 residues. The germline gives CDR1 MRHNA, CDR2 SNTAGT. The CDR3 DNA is TGTGCCAGCAGTGCCTCGGGACAGTTTAGCAATCAGCCCCAGCATTTT. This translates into CASSASGQFSNQPQHF.

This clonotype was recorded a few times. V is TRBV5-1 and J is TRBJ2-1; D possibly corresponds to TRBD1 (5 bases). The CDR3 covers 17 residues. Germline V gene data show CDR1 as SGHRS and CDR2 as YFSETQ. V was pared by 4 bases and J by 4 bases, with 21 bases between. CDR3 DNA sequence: TGCGCCAGCAGCCCGCAGCCGACAGCAGGCATGTACAATGAGCAGTTCTTC. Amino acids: CASSPQPTAGMYNEQFF.

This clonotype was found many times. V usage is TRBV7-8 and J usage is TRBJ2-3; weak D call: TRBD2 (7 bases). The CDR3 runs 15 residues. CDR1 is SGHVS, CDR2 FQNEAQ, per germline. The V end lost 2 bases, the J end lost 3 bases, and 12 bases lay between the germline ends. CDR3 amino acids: CASSLRGATTDTQYF. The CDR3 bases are TGTGCCAGCAGCTTACGGGGGGCTACTACAGATACGCAGTATTTT.